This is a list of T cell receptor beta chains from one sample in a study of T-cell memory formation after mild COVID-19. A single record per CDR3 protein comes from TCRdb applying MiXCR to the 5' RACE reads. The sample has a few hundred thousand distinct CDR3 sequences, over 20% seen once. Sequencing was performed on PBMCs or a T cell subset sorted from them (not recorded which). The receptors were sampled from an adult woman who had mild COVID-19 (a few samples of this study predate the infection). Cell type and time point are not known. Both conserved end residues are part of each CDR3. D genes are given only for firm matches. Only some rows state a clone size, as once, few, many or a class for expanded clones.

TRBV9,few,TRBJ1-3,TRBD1,CASSRNRPSAGGTIYF,TGTGCCAGCAGCAGAAACCGACCCTCCGCAGGGGGCACCATATATTTT
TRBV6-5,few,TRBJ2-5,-,CASSYSEAASQETQYF,TGTGCCAGCAGTTACTCAGAGGCAGCTTCCCAAGAGACCCAGTACTTC
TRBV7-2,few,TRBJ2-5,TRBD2,CASSLRGGTQYF,TGTGCCAGCAGCTTACGGGGGGGGACCCAGTACTTC
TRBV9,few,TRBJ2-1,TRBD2,CASSGAGTSGRGEQFF,TGTGCCAGCAGCGGTGCTGGGACTAGCGGGAGGGGAGAGCAGTTCTTC
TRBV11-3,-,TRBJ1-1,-,CASSREGYTEAFF,TGTGCCAGCAGCCGGGAGGGGTACACTGAAGCTTTCTTT
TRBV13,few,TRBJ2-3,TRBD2,CASSPAGTSGATDTQYF,TGTGCCAGCAGCCCGGCCGGGACTAGCGGGGCCACAGATACGCAGTATTTT
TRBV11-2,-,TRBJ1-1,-,CASSLGPAGNTEAFF,TGTGCCAGCAGCTTAGGACCCGCCGGGAACACTGAAGCTTTCTTT
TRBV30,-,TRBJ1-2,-,CAWRGGANYGYTF,TGTGCCTGGAGAGGAGGAGCTAACTATGGCTACACCTTC
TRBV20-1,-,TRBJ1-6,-,CSAQVGRNNSPLHF,TGCAGTGCTCAGGTGGGACGTAATAATTCACCCCTCCACTTT
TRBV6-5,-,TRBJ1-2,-,CASRVEREPTFYGYTF,TGTGCCAGCAGGGTCGAGCGGGAGCCAACTTTCTATGGCTACACCTTC
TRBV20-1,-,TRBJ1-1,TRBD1,CSASLGTGENTEAFF,TGCAGTGCTAGTCTCGGGACAGGGGAGAACACTGAAGCTTTCTTT
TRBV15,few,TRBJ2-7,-,CATSRGLASYEQYF,TGTGCCACCAGCAGAGGCCTCGCCTCCTACGAGCAGTACTTC
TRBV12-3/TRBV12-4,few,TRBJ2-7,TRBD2,CASSRSGRAKHEQYF,TGTGCCAGCAGCCGAAGCGGGAGGGCCAAGCACGAGCAGTACTTC
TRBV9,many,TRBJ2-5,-,CASSVKGAGETQYF,TGTGCCAGCAGCGTGAAAGGGGCCGGGGAGACCCAGTACTTC
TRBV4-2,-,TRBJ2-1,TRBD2,CASRTSAGDNEQFF,TGTGCCAGCAGGACCTCAGCGGGAGATAATGAGCAGTTCTTC
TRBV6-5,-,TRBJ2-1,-,CASSYSGPDNEQFF,TGTGCCAGCAGTTACTCGGGCCCGGACAATGAGCAGTTCTTC
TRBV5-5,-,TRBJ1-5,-,CASSLGQGHNQPQHF,TGTGCCAGCAGCTTGGGGCAGGGGCACAATCAGCCCCAGCATTTT
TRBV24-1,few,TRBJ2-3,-,CATSDPISGGYTDTQYF,TGTGCCACCAGTGATCCTATTTCAGGCGGCTACACAGATACGCAGTATTTT
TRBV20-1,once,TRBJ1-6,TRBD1,CSATWTGGNSPLHF,TGCAGTGCTACCTGGACAGGGGGCAATTCACCCCTCCACTTT
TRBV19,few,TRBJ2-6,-,CASSMPGRSGANVLTF,TGTGCCAGTAGTATGCCGGGGCGCTCTGGGGCCAACGTCCTGACTTTC
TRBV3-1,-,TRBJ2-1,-,CASSQSGRWGNEQFF,TGTGCCAGCAGCCAATCCGGGAGATGGGGCAATGAGCAGTTCTTC
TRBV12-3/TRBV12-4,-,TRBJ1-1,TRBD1,CASSIDRGGTEAFF,TGTGCCAGCAGCATCGACAGGGGTGGAACTGAAGCTTTCTTT
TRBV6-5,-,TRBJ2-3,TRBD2,CASSSSGIGTDTQYF,TGTGCCAGCAGTTCTAGCGGGATTGGTACAGATACGCAGTATTTT
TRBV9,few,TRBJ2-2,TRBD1,CASSVEPTGVDGELFF,TGTGCCAGCAGCGTAGAACCAACAGGGGTGGACGGGGAGCTGTTTTTT
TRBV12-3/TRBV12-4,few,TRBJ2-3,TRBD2,CASRLLAGVNTDTQYF,TGTGCCAGCAGGCTACTAGCGGGGGTGAACACAGATACGCAGTATTTT
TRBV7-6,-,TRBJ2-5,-,CASRNQVDQYF,TGTGCCAGCAGGAACCAAGTTGACCAGTACTTC
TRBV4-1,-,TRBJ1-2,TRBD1,CASSHIPGQGAYGYTF,TGCGCCAGCAGCCATATCCCGGGACAGGGGGCCTATGGCTACACCTTC
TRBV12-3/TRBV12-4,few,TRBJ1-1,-,CASSESHYTEAFF,TGTGCCAGCAGTGAAAGCCACTACACTGAAGCTTTCTTT
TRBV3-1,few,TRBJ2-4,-,CASSPSGVRENIQYF,TGTGCCAGCAGCCCCTCGGGGGTCAGGGAAAACATTCAGTACTTC
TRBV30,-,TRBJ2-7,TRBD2,CAWSVGAGGGAREQYF,TGTGCCTGGAGTGTCGGAGCAGGCGGGGGGGCAAGGGAGCAGTACTTC
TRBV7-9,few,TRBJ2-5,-,CASSPRSQETQYF,TGTGCCAGCAGCCCCCGGAGTCAAGAGACCCAGTACTTC
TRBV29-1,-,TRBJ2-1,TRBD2,CSVGAGGSSYNEQFF,TGCAGCGTTGGTGCGGGCGGGAGCTCCTACAATGAGCAGTTCTTC
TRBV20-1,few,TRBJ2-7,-,CSARDFYEQYF,TGCAGTGCTAGGGACTTCTACGAGCAGTACTTC
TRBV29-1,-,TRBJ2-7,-,CSVMVSGDYEQYF,TGCAGCGTGATGGTTTCAGGAGACTACGAGCAGTACTTC
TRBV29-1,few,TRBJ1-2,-,CSVGQVLNYGYTF,TGCAGCGTTGGACAGGTTTTAAACTATGGCTACACCTTC
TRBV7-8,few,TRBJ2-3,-,CASSFLDLDTQYF,TGTGCCAGCAGCTTCCTAGATTTGGATACGCAGTATTTT
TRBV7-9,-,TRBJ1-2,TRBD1,CASSFWPGQGTNYGYTF,TGTGCCAGCAGCTTTTGGCCGGGACAGGGGACTAACTATGGCTACACCTTC
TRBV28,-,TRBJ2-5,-,CASSLYEGPQYF,TGTGCCAGCAGTCTCTATGAGGGACCCCAGTACTTC
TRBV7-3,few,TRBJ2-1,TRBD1,CASSSGQGAQSSYNEQFF,TGTGCCAGCAGCTCGGGACAGGGGGCTCAGAGCTCCTACAATGAGCAGTTCTTC
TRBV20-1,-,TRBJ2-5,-,CSARDGRSNQETQYF,TGCAGTGCTAGAGATGGGCGAAGTAATCAGGAGACCCAGTACTTC
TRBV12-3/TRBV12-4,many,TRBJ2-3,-,CASSKFTDTQYF,TGTGCCAGCAGTAAATTTACAGATACGCAGTATTTT
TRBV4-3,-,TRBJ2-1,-,CASSQDRGGGGRNEQFF,TGCGCCAGCAGCCAAGATAGGGGAGGAGGGGGTCGGAATGAGCAGTTCTTC
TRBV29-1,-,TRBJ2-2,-,CSASDTGELFF,TGCAGCGCCTCAGACACCGGGGAGCTGTTTTTT
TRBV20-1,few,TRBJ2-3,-,CSARDLGNTDTQYF,TGCAGTGCTAGAGATCTGGGAAACACAGATACGCAGTATTTT
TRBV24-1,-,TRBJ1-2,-,CATSERSTDGYTF,TGTGCCACCAGTGAACGATCTACAGACGGCTACACCTTC
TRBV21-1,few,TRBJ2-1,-,CARGYRRFF,TGTGCCAGAGGCTATCGGCGGTTCTTC
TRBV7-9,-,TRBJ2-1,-,CASSLAGRGQFF,TGTGCCAGCAGCTTAGCGGGACGAGGGCAGTTCTTC
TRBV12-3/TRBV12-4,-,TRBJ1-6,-,CASNPAGYNSPLHF,TGTGCCAGCAACCCGGCTGGATATAATTCACCCCTCCACTTT
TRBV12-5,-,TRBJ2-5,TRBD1,CASGLPNPDRARHETQYF,TGTGCTAGTGGTTTGCCTAACCCGGACAGGGCCCGGCATGAGACCCAGTACTTC
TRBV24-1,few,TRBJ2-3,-,CATSDFGSGADTQYF,TGTGCCACCAGTGATTTCGGCAGTGGTGCAGATACGCAGTATTTT
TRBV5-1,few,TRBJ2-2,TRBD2,CASSLDGTSGTGELFF,TGCGCCAGCAGCTTGGATGGGACTAGCGGGACCGGGGAGCTGTTTTTT
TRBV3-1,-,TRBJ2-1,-,CASSQGPSSGDEQFF,TGTGCCAGCAGCCAAGGACCTTCCTCCGGAGATGAGCAGTTCTTC
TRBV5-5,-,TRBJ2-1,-,CASSFLSARDSYNEQFF,TGTGCCAGCAGCTTCTTATCAGCACGGGACTCCTACAATGAGCAGTTCTTC